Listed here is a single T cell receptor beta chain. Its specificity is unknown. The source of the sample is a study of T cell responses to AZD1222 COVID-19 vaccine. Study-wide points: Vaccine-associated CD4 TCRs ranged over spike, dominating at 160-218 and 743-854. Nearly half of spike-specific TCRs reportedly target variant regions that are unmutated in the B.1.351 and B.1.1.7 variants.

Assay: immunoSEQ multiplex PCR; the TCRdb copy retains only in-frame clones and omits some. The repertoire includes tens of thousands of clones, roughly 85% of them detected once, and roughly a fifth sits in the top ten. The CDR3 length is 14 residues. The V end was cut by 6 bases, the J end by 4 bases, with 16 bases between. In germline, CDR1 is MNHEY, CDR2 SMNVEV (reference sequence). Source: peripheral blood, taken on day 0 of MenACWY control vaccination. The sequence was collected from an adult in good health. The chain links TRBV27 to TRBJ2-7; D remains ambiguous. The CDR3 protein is CASSYSFYQYEQYF. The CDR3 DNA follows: TGTGCCAGCAGCTATAGTTTCTACCAGTACGAGCAGTACTTC.